The 5 T cell receptor beta chains given below trace back to one sample, sequenced in a study of cytotoxic CD8 clonotypes in ibrutinib-treated CLL. Generated by immunoSEQ multiplex PCR, the TCRdb table keeps only in-frame clones and is missing some. The repertoire includes approximately 91,000 clones, 70% to 80% of them detected once, and approximately 5% sits in the top ten. The material was PBMCs, obtained after 12 months of ibrutinib treatment. The receptors come from a human donor with chronic lymphocytic leukemia.

This clone came up once. The genes are TRBV27 and TRBJ2-2, with D perhaps matching TRBD1 (7 bases). Germline-derived CDR1 and CDR2 are MNHEY and SMNVEV (reference sequence). The CDR3 is made up of 16 amino acids. Trimming took off 5 bases at V and 5 bases at J, with 18 bases between the two ends. The chain's CDR3 is CASSTRQGGGTGELFF. The CDR3 DNA reads TGTGCCAGCAGTACCCGACAGGGAGGAGGAACCGGGGAGCTGTTTTTT.

This clone came up a few times. The chain combines TRBV14 with TRBJ2-4, with 10 bases identical to TRBD2. CDR1 is SGHDN, CDR2 FVKESK, per germline. The junction had 5 bases not matched to a gene; V was cut back by 4 bases and J by 2 bases. This CDR3 is 16 amino acids long. The CDR3 loop reads CASSLGSGGSKNIQYF. CDR3 DNA sequence: TGTGCCAGCAGCCTCGGTAGCGGGGGGTCCAAAAACATTCAGTACTTC.

This clone was found a few times. CDR3: CASSIAGQYEKLFF. As DNA, the CDR3 is TGTGCCAGTAGTATCGCAGGACAATATGAAAAACTGTTTTTT. The chain uses TRBV19 and TRBJ1-4; possible D gene TRBD1, 5 bases. V was shortened by 3 bases and J by 6 bases, with 11 bases between the two germline ends. The CDR3 covers 14 residues. Per the germline V gene, CDR1 is LNHDA and CDR2 is SQIVND (reference sequence).

This clone was seen just once. The rearrangement uses TRBV27 and TRBJ2-7; D is unresolved. Germline-derived CDR1 and CDR2 are MNHEY and SMNVEV (reference sequence). V dropped 0 bases and J dropped 0 bases, with 21 bases sitting between them. There are 19 residues in the CDR3. The CDR3 reads CASSLSDPTRPRVSYEQYF. The DNA for the CDR3 is TGTGCCAGCAGTTTATCGGACCCCACCAGGCCAAGGGTCTCCTACGAGCAGTACTTC.

V usage is TRBV21-1 and J usage is TRBJ1-6. TRBV21-1 is an annotated pseudogene. CDR3 length: 16 amino acids. The CDR3 here is CASSPRRGDHNSPLHF. As DNA, the CDR3 is TGTGCCAGCAGCCCCCGACGGGGTGACCATAATTCACCCCTCCACTTT.